This entry features one T cell receptor beta chain sequence. Its specific antigen is unknown. Base qualities are not recorded, but no much larger clone differs from it by a single base. The data are from a study of shared clonotypes between healthy human individuals (TCRdb year 2020). Describing the broader study: Two women and a few men aged 18 to 49 years were included in the cohort. Different laboratories and diverse techniques were used to prepare libraries and sequence TCR repertoires, to increase sequencing depth and limit assay-specific biases. Each donor's leukapheresis produced roughly between roughly 0.94 and 9.5 billion PBMCs. For each donor, CD4 naive and CD4 memory were each run on three plates, CD8 naive on two plates, and CD8 memory on one plate. Blood TCR repertoires of five healthy adults were deeply sequenced to estimate repertoire size and the extent of clonotype sharing between individuals.

V loses 7 bases, J loses 0 bases, and the germline ends lie 7 bases apart. Inclusive of the bounding cysteine and phenylalanine, the CDR3 is 14 residues long. This entry keeps only the CDR3 DNA: 42 bases, framed from base 1. The germline V gene encodes CDR1 SEHNR and CDR2 FQNEAQ (reference sequence). The donors were healthy, HIV-negative adults who had no recently reported acute infections or vaccinations. Every donor was a Caucasian adult living in Nashville, Tennessee, USA. CD4+ T cells were enriched by magnetic negative selection; naive cells were then positively selected on CD45RA, and the negative fraction formed the memory subset. Blood was obtained by leukapheresis, after which PBMCs were separated by Ficoll-Histopaque density gradient centrifugation and cryopreserved in liquid nitrogen vapor phase. Analytical flow cytometry was used to check the purity and quantity of each magnetically sorted T cell population. Genomic DNA was isolated from every sorted fraction and measured by UV absorbance on a Nanodrop 2000c.

Using the deep immunoSEQ assay, multiplex PCR amplified TCR CDR3 regions from genomic DNA. Extracted genomic DNA from each cell subset was spread evenly across all wells of several immunoSEQ 96-well plates, with each plate serving as a replicate. Each replicate PCR for sorted subsets received about 220 ng genomic DNA, equal to tens of thousands of T cell genomes. Purified libraries were measured with a Qubit 3.0 fluorometer, size-checked on a Bioanalyzer 2100, and measured again with the KAPA Library Quantification kit. Every immunoSEQ 96-well plate was sequenced on a separate single-read 150-cycle Illumina NextSeq 550 flow cell. Per the original workflow: Because the immunoSEQ output included only junctional sequences and no quality scores, the filtering could not be the same as the filtering used for full-length reads. Sequences were annotated with PyIR, a Python wrapper for IgBLAST v1.9, and V/J genes and CDR3 were assigned using IMGT germline references. Any read was removed if the V/J assignment was weak (E-value above 1e-6), the CDR3 was missing, or the read contained stop codons, out-of-frame junctions, or ambiguous translated residues. V3J clonotypes were defined by identical inferred V gene, J gene, and CDR3 amino acid sequence. The percentage overlap between two repertoires was calculated by dividing the number of shared unique clonotypes by the size of the smaller repertoire. Three approaches were used to assess repertoire richness: RTK rarefaction, the Chao1 estimator, and Recon v2.1 estimates of unobserved clonotypes. Generation probabilities were computed with OLGA for all TCRbeta clonotypes obtained by the gDNA method from four donors. The table was pulled from immuneACCESS by TCRdb, which kept in-frame rearrangements only. Such tables lose some clones; where checked, under half of the loss comes from unresolved V genes, and the rest has no known cause. V, J and clone size are those of that table, while D and trimming were read from the DNA. Counted in this sample were some 2,000,000 clones; roughly 94% of them appeared once. Jointly, the top ten make up about 0.13% of the sample.

On the study overall, not on this receptor specifically: The genetic and exposure-history diversity represented was limited by the small number of donors. Higher generation probabilities were observed for clonotypes shared by all four sorted-subset donors than for non-shared clonotypes. Sampling was restricted to blood, and TCR repertoires in tissues likely differ from the TCR repertoires found in blood. Based on pairwise subsampling, the degree of clonotype sharing among donors was expected to be affected by sequencing depth. Even with the large sequencing depth, rarefaction of the sorted-subset datasets indicated that sequencing was incomplete. Naive subsets generally had larger estimated clonotype richness than memory subsets did. Across four donors, 5% to 6% of naive CD4, approximately 3.5% of naive CD8, about 2.3% of memory CD4, and roughly 0.4% of memory CD8 clonotypes were shared.

Source material: naive CD4+ T cells sorted from blood. Sample cell subset or site, as interpreted from the label and publication: CD45RA+ positively selected. The V gene is TRBV7-9 and the J gene is TRBJ2-6, with the D segment identity uncertain. This receptor was identified in a man between 18 and 29 years old in good health. The bases are TGTGCCAGCACCAACTACTCTGGGGCCAACGTCCTGACTTTC. Its protein is CASTNYSGANVLTF.